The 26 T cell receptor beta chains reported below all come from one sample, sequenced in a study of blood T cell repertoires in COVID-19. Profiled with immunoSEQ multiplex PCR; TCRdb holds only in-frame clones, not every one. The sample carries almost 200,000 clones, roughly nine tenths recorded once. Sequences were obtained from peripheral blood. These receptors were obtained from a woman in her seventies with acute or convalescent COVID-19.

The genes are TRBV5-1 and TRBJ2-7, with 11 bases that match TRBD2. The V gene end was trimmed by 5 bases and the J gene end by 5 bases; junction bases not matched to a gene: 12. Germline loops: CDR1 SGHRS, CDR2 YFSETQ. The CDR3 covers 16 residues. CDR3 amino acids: CASRVASGGLRHEQYF. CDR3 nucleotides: TGCGCCAGCAGGGTGGCTAGCGGGGGGCTCCGGCACGAGCAGTACTTC.

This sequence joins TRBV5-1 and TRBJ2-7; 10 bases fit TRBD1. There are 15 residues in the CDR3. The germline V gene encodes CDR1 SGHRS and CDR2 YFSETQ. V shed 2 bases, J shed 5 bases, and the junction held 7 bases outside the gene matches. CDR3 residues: CASSLAMTGGHEQYF. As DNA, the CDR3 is TGCGCCAGCAGCTTAGCGATGACAGGGGGCCACGAGCAGTACTTC. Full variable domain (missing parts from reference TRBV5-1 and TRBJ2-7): KAGVTQTPRYLIKTRGQQVTLSCSPISGHRSVSWYQQTPGQGLQFLFEYFSETQRNKGNFPGRFSGRQFSNSRSEMNVSTLELGDSALYLCASSLAMTGGHEQYFGPGTRLTVT.

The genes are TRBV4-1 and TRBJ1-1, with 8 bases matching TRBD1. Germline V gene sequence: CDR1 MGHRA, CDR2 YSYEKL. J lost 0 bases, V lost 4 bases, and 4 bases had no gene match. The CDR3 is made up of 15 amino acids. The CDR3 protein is CASSRGQGMNTEAFF. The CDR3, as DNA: TGCGCCAGCAGCCGAGGACAGGGAATGAACACTGAAGCTTTCTTT.

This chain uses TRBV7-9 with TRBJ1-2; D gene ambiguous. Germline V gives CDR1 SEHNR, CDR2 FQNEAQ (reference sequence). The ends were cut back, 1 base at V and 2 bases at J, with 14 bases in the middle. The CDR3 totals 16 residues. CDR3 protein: CASSLVGQARNYGYTF. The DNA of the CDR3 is TGTGCCAGCAGCTTAGTGGGCCAGGCGCGAAACTATGGCTACACCTTC.

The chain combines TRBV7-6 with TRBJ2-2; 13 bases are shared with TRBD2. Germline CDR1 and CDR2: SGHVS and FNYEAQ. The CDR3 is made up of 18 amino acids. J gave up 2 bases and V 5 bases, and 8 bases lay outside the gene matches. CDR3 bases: TGTGCCAGCAGCCTAACACTGGGACTAGCGGGAAACACCGGGGAGCTGTTTTTT. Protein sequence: CASSLTLGLAGNTGELFF.

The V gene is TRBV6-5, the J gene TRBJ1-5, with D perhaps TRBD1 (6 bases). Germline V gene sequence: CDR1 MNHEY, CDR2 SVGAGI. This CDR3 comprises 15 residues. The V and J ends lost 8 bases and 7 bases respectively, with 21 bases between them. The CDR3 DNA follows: TGTGCCAGCCGATACCAACAGGGCGCAGGACAGCCCCAGCATTTT. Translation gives CASRYQQGAGQPQHF.

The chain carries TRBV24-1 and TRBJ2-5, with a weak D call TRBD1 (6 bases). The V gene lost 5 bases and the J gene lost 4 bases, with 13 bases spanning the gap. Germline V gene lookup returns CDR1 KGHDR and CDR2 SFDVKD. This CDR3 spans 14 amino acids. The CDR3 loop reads CATSGHRVGETQYF. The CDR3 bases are TGTGCCACCAGTGGACACAGGGTTGGAGAGACCCAGTACTTC.

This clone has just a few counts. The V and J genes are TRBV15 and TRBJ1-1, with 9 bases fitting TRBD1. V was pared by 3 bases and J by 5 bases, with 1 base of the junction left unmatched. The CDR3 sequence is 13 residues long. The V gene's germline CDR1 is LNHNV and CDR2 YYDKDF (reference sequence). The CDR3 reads CATSRDRGTEAFF. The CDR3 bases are TGTGCCACCAGCAGGGACAGGGGTACTGAAGCTTTCTTT.

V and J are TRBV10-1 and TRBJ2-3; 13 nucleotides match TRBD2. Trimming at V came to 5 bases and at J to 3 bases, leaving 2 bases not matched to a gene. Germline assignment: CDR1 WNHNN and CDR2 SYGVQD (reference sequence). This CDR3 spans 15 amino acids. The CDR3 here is CASSKGLAGTDTQYF. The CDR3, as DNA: TGCGCCAGCAGTAAGGGACTAGCGGGAACAGATACGCAGTATTTT.

Written as DNA, the CDR3 is TGTGCCAGCAGTTTAACTGAGGGGGCCGATGAGCAGTTCTTC. Its protein is CASSLTEGADEQFF. The gene calls are TRBV28 and TRBJ2-1; TRBD1 matches 7 bases. Looked up from germline, CDR1 is MDHEN and CDR2 is SYDVKM. The ends lost 2 bases at V and 8 bases at J; junction bases unmatched: 6. The CDR3 sequence is 14 residues long.

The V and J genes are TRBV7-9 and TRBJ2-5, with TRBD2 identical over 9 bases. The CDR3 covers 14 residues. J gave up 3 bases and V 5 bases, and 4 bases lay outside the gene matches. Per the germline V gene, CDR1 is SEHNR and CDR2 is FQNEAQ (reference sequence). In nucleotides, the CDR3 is TGTGCCAGCAGCACGGGACTAGCCGAAGAGACCCAGTACTTC. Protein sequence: CASSTGLAEETQYF.

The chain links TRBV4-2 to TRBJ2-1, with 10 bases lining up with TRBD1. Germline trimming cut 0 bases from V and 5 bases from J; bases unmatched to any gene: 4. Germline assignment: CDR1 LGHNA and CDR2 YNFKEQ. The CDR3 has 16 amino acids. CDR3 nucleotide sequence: TGTGCCAGCAGCCAAGACGGGACAGGGGTCGACAATGAGCAGTTCTTC. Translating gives CASSQDGTGVDNEQFF.

The CDR3: CASSQAGAGNTIYF. The CDR3 nucleotides read TGTGCCAGCAGCCAAGCGGGGGCTGGAAACACCATATATTTT. The chain has TRBV6-5 and TRBJ1-3; possible D gene TRBD1, 5 bases. The germline CDR1 and CDR2 sequences are MNHEY and SVGAGI. V shed 6 bases and J shed 2 bases, with 11 bases lying between them. The CDR3 covers 14 residues.

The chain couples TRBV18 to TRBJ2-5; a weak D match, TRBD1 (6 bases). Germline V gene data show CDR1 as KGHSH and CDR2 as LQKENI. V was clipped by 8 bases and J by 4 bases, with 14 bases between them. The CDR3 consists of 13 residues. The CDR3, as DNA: TGTGCCAGCACAGGGACATCGGGAGAGACCCAGTACTTC. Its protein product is CASTGTSGETQYF.

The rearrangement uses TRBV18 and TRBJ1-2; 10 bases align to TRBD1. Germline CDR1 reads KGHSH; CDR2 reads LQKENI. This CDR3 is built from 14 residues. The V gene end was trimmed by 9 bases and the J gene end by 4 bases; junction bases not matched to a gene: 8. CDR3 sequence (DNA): TGTGCCAGTTCCGGGGACAGGGGAGGCTATGGCTACACCTTC. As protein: CASSGDRGGYGYTF.

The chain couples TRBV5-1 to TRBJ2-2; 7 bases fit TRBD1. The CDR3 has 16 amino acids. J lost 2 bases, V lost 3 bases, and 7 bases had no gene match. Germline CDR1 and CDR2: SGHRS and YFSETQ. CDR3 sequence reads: CASSWSGTANTGELFF. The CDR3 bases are TGCGCCAGCAGCTGGAGTGGGACAGCTAACACCGGGGAGCTGTTTTTT. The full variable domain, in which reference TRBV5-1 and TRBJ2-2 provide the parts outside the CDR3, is KAGVTQTPRYLIKTRGQQVTLSCSPISGHRSVSWYQQTPGQGLQFLFEYFSETQRNKGNFPGRFSGRQFSNSRSEMNVSTLELGDSALYLCASSWSGTANTGELFFGEGSRLTVL.

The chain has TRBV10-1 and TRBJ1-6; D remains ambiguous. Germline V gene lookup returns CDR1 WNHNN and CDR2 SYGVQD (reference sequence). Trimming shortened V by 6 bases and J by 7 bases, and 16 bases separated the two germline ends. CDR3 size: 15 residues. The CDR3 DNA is TGCGCCAGCAGGTACAGACCAGTCAAGAATTCACCCCTCCACTTT. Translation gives CASRYRPVKNSPLHF.

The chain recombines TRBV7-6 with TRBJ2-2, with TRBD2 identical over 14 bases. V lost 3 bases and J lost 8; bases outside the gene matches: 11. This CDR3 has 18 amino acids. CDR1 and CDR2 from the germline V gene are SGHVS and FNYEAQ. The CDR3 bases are TGTGCCAGCAGCTTCGTAGACAGACTAGCGGGAGGGCCTGGGGAGCTGTTTTTT. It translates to CASSFVDRLAGGPGELFF.

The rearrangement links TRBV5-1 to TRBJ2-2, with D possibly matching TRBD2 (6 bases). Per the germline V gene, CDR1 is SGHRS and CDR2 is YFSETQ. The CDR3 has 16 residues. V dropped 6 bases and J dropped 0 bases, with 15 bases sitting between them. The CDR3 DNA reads TGCGCCAGCACCTCTGCCGGGACTTCGAACACCGGGGAGCTGTTTTTT. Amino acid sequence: CASTSAGTSNTGELFF.

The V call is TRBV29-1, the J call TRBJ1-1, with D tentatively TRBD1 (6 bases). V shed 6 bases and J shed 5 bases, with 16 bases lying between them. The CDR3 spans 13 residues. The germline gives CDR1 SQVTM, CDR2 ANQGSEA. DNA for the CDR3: TGCAGCGTCGGGGAGGGGGGAAGAACTGAAGCTTTCTTT. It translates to CSVGEGGRTEAFF.

The CDR3 DNA reads as TGTGCCAGCAGTCCTTCAGGATTTCTTGGCTACACCTTC. Its translation is CASSPSGFLGYTF. The chain couples TRBV27 to TRBJ1-2; D uncertain. Germline V gene sequence: CDR1 MNHEY, CDR2 SMNVEV (reference sequence). This CDR3 has 13 amino acids. V dropped 5 bases and J dropped 7 bases, with 14 bases sitting between them.

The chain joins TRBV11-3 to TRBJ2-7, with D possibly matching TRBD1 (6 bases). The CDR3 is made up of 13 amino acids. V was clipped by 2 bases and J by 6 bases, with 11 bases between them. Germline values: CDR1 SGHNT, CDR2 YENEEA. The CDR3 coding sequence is TGTGCCAGCAGCTTACATACAGGGCTCGAGCAGTACTTC. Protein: CASSLHTGLEQYF. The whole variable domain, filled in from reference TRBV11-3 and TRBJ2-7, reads EAGVVQSPRYKIIEKKQPVAFWCNPISGHNTLYWYLQNLGQGPELLIRYENEEAVDDSQLPKDRFSAERLKGVDSTLKIQPAELGDSAVYLCASSLHTGLEQYFGPGTRLTVT.

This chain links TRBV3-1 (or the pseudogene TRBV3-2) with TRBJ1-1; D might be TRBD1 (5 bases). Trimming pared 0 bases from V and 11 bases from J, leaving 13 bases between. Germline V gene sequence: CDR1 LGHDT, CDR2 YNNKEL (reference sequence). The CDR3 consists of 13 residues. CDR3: CASSQDQGLYAFF. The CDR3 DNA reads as TGTGCCAGCAGCCAAGATCAGGGACTCTATGCTTTCTTT.

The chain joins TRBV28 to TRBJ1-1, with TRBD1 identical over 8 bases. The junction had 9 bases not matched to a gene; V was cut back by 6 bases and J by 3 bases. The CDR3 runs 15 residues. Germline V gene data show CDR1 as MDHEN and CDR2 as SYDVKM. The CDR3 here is CASSTGGTGDTEAFF. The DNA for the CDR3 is TGTGCCAGCAGCACTGGCGGGACAGGAGACACTGAAGCTTTCTTT.

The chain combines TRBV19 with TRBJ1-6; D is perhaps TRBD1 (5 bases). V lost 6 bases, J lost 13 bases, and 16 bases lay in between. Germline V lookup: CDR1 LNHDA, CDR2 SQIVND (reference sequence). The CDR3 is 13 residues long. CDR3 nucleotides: TGTGCCAGTAGATTTGGGGCGTCCAGGCCCCTCCACTTT. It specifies CASRFGASRPLHF.

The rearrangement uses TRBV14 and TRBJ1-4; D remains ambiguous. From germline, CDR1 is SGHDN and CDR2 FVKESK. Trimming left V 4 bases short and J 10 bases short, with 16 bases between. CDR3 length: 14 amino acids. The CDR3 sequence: CASSLSGNRGKLFF. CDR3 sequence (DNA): TGTGCCAGCAGCCTTTCAGGCAATCGTGGAAAACTGTTTTTT.